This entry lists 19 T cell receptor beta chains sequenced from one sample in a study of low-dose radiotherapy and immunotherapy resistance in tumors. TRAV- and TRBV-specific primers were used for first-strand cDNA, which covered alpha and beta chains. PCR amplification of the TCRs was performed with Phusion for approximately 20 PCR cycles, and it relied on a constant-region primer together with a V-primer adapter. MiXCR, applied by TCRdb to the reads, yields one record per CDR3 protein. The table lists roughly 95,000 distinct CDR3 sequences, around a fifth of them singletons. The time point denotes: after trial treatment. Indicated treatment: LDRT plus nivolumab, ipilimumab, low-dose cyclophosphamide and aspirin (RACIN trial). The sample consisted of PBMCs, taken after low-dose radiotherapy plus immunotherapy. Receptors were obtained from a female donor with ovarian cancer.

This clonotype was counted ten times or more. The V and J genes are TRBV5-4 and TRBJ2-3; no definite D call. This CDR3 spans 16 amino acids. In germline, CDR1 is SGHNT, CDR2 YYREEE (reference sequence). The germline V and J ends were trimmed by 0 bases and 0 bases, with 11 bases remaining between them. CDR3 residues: CASSLDAAPSTDTQYF. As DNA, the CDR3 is TGTGCCAGCAGCTTGGACGCTGCCCCTAGCACAGATACGCAGTATTTT.

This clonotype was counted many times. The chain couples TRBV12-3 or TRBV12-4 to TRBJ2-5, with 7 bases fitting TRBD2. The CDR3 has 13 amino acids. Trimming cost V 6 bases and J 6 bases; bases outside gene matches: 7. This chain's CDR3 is CASSRTSGQTQYF. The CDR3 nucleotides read TGTGCCAGCAGCCGGACTAGTGGGCAGACCCAGTACTTC.

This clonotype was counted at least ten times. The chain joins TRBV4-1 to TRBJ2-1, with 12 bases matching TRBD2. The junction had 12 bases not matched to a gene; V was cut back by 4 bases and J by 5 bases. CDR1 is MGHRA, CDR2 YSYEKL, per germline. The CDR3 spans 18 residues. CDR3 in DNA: TGCGCCAGCAGCCGGACTAGCGGGGCGGCCCCTTCCGACAATGAGCAGTTCTTC. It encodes CASSRTSGAAPSDNEQFF.

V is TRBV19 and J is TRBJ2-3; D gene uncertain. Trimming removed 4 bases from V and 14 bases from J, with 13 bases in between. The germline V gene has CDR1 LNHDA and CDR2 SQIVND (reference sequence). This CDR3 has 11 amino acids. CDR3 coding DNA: TGTGCCAGTAGTACCCGAAGCTACCTGTATTTT. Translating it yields CASSTRSYLYF.

CDR3 region: CSARYGGTEAFF. CDR3 in DNA: TGCAGTGCTCGCTACGGGGGCACTGAAGCTTTCTTT. The chain uses TRBV20-1 and TRBJ1-1, with a weak D call TRBD1 (5 bases). This CDR3 comprises 12 residues. V gave up 5 bases and J gave up 4 bases, with 11 bases separating them. In germline, CDR1 is DFQATT, CDR2 SNEGSKA (reference sequence).

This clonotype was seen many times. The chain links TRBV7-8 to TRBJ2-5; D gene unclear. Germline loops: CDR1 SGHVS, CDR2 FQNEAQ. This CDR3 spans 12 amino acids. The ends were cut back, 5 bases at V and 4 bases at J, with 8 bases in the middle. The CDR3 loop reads CASSPIRETQYF. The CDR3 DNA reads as TGTGCCAGCAGCCCCATCCGAGAGACCCAGTACTTC.

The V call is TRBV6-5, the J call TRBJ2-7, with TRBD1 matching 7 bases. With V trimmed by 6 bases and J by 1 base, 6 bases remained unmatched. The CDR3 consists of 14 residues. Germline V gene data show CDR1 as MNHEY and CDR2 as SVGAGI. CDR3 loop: CASRPDRVSYEQYF. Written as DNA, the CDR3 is TGTGCCAGCAGACCCGACAGGGTTTCCTACGAGCAGTACTTC.

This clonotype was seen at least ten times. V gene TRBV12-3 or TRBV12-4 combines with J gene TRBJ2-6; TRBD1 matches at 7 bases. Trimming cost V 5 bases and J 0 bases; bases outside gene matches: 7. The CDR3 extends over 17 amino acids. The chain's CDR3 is CASSPTGLSSGANVLTF. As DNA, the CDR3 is TGTGCCAGCAGTCCGACAGGGCTCAGCTCTGGGGCCAACGTCCTGACTTTC.

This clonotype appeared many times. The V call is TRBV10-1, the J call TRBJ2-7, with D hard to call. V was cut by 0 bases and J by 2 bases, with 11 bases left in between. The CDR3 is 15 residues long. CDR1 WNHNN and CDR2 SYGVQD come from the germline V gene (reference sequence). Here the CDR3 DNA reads TGCGCCAGCAGTGAGTCAGGCAGGCCTCCCTACGAGCAGTACTTC. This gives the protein CASSESGRPPYEQYF.

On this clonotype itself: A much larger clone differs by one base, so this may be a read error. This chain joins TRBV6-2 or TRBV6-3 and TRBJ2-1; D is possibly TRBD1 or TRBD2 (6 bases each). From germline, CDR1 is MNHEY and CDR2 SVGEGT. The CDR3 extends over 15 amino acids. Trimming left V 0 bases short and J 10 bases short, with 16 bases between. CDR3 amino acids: CASSYSLGGTYEQFF. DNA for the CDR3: TGTGCCAGCAGTTACTCACTGGGGGGCACCTACGAGCAGTTCTTC.

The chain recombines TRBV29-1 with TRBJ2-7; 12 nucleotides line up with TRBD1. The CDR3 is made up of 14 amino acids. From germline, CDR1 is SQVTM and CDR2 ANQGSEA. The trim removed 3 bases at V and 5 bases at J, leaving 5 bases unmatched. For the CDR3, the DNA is TGCAGCGTTGACGGGACAGGGGGCGGCCACGAGCAGTACTTC. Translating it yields CSVDGTGGGHEQYF.

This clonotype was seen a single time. CDR3 sequence (DNA): TGTGCCAGCAGTACGCCGTGCGGGACAGGGGGCAATGAGCAGTTCTTC. This gives the protein CASSTPCGTGGNEQFF. This chain connects TRBV21-1 to TRBJ2-1; the table's D call, TRBD1, was not checked against the DNA. TRBV21-1 is a pseudogene segment. The length of the CDR3 is 16 residues.

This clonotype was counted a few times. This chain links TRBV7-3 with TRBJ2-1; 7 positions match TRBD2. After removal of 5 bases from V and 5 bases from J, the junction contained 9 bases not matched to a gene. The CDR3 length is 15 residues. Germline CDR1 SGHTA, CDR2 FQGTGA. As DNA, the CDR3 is TGTGCCAGCAGCCCGCTTGCGGGGGTGAACAATGAGCAGTTCTTC. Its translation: CASSPLAGVNNEQFF.

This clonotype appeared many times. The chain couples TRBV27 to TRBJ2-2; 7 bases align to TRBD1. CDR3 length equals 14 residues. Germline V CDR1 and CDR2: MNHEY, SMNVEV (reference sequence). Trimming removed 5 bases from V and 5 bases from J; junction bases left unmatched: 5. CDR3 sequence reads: CASSLDRFTGELFF. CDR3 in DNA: TGTGCCAGCAGTCTGGACAGGTTTACCGGGGAGCTGTTTTTT.

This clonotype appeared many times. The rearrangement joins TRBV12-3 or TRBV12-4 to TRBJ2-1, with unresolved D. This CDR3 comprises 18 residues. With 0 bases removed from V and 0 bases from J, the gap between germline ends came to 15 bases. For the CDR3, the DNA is TGTGCCAGCAGTTTAGCGTCTTACACAGCTTCCTCCTACAATGAGCAGTTCTTC. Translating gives CASSLASYTASSYNEQFF.

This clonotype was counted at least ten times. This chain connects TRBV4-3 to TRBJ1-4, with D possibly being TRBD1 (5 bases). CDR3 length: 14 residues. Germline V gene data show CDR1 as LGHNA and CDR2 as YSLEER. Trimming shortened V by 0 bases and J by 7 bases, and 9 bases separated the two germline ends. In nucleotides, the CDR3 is TGCGCCAGCAGCCAAGACTCGGGGGGTGAAAAACTGTTTTTT. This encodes CASSQDSGGEKLFF.

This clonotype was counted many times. The CDR3 DNA follows: TGCAGTGCTGACGGACAGGGAAGCGATGAGCAGTTCTTC. This encodes CSADGQGSDEQFF. The chain carries TRBV20-1 and TRBJ2-1; the match to TRBD1 covers 8 bases. Losses at the gene ends were 5 bases for V and 8 bases for J; bases not matched to a gene: 8. The CDR3 consists of 13 residues. Germline V gene data show CDR1 as DFQATT and CDR2 as SNEGSKA (reference sequence).

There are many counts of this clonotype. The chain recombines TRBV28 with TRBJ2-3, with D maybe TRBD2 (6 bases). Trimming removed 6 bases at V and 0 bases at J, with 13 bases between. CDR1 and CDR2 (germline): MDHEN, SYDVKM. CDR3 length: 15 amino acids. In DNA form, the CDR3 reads TGTGCCAGCAGGTTGGAGGGTTCTAGCACAGATACGCAGTATTTT. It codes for CASRLEGSSTDTQYF.

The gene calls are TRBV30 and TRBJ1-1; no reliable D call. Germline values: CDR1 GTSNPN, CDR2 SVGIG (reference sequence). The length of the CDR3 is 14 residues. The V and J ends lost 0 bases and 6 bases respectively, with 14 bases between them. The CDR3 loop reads CAWSVMRVRAEAFF. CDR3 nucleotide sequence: TGTGCCTGGAGTGTAATGAGGGTAAGGGCTGAAGCTTTCTTT.